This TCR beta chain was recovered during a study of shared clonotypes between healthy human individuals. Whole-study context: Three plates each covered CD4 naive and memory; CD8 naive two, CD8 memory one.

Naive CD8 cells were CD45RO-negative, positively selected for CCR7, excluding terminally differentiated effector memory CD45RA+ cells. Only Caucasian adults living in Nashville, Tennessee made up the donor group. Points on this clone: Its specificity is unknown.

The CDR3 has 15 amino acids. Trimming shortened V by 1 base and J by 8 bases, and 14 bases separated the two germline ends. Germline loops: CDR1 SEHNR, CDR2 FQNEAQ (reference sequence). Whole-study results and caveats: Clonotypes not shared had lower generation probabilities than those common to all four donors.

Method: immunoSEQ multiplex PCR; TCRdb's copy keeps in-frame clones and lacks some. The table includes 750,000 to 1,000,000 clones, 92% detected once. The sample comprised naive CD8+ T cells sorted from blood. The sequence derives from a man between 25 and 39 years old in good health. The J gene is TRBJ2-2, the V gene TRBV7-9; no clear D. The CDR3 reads CASSLEASRTGELFF. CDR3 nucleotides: TGTGCCAGCAGCTTAGAGGCTAGTCGTACGGGGGAGCTGTTTTTT.